The 32 T cell receptor beta chains below come from one sample, sequenced in a study of T cell responses to AZD1222 COVID-19 vaccine. Assay: immunoSEQ multiplex PCR; the TCRdb copy retains only in-frame clones and omits some. The sample yields about 140,000 clones, 85% to 95% seen once. This sample comprised peripheral blood, obtained after recovery from COVID-19. Receptor source: an adult who had recovered from COVID-19.

V gene TRBV19 combines with J gene TRBJ2-3, with D tentatively TRBD1 or TRBD2 (5 bases each). The CDR3 has 16 amino acids. Trimming cost V 4 bases and J 1 base, with 15 bases left between them. Germline CDR1 and CDR2: LNHDA and SQIVND (reference sequence). The CDR3, as DNA: TGTGCCAGTAGTAGGCAGCGAGGGGTACGCACAGATACGCAGTATTTT. As protein: CASSRQRGVRTDTQYF.

The chain recombines TRBV2 with TRBJ1-1; TRBD1 might be the D (5 bases). From germline, CDR1 is SNHLY and CDR2 FYNNEI. With 3 bases removed from V and 6 bases from J, the gap between germline ends came to 11 bases. The CDR3 length is 13 residues. The CDR3 reads CASSDRGFAEAFF. The DNA for the CDR3 is TGTGCCAGCAGTGATAGGGGTTTCGCTGAAGCTTTCTTT. Looking up the rest from reference TRBV2 and TRBJ1-1 gives the full variable domain: EPEVTQTPSHQVTQMGQEVILRCVPISNHLYFYWYRQILGQKVEFLVSFYNNEISEKSEIFDDQFSVERPDGSNFTLKIRSTKLEDSAMYFCASSDRGFAEAFFGQGTRLTVV.

The V and J genes are TRBV5-1 and TRBJ1-1, with unresolved D. The CDR3 extends over 15 amino acids. Germline assignment: CDR1 SGHRS and CDR2 YFSETQ. Trimming took off 0 bases at V and 0 bases at J, with 9 bases between the two ends. CDR3 DNA sequence: TGCGCCAGCAGCTTGGTATCGGGTTTGAACACTGAAGCTTTCTTT. Its translation is CASSLVSGLNTEAFF.

The chain joins TRBV6-5 to TRBJ2-1, with 12 bases fitting TRBD2. Germline-derived CDR1 and CDR2 are MNHEY and SVGAGI. There are 16 residues in the CDR3. J gave up 2 bases and V 4 bases, and 3 bases lay outside the gene matches. CDR3 amino acids: CASSLRTSGTYNEQFF. The CDR3 DNA sequence: TGTGCCAGCAGTTTGAGGACTAGCGGGACCTACAATGAGCAGTTCTTC.

The chain joins TRBV28 to TRBJ2-3; 10 bases fit TRBD1. The CDR3 contains 16 residues. The germline CDR1 and CDR2 sequences are MDHEN and SYDVKM. Germline trimming cut 6 bases from V and 2 bases from J; bases unmatched to any gene: 8. CDR3 DNA sequence: TGTGCCAGCAGCGAGGGACAGGGGAAGGTCACAGATACGCAGTATTTT. Translating it yields CASSEGQGKVTDTQYF.

This chain links TRBV5-1 with TRBJ1-4, with a weak D call TRBD1 (6 bases). Trimming removed 2 bases at V and 8 bases at J, with 13 bases between. The CDR3 spans 14 residues. The germline V gene encodes CDR1 SGHRS and CDR2 YFSETQ. The CDR3 sequence is CASSFGGLGEKLFF. CDR3 DNA: TGCGCCAGCAGCTTCGGGGGGCTGGGGGAAAAACTGTTTTTT.

The chain couples TRBV11-2 to TRBJ1-1; 10 bases are shared with TRBD1. V trimming: 5 bases; J trimming: 0 bases; junction bases outside the gene matches: 12. The CDR3 extends over 18 amino acids. CDR1 SGHAT and CDR2 FQNNGV come from the germline V gene. The CDR3 sequence: CASSPKDRGIMVNTEAFF. Here the CDR3 DNA reads TGTGCCAGCAGCCCCAAGGACAGGGGGATCATGGTGAACACTGAAGCTTTCTTT.

The chain recombines TRBV28 with TRBJ1-5, with D uncertain. Germline V gene data show CDR1 as MDHEN and CDR2 as SYDVKM. CDR3 length: 15 residues. Trimming removed 9 bases from V and 3 bases from J, with 18 bases in between. In DNA, the CDR3 is TGTGCCAGTTTTGCTGCGTGGAGTTTCAATCAGCCCCAGCATTTT. It is translated as CASFAAWSFNQPQHF.

This clone appeared a single time. The V and J genes are TRBV3-1 (or the pseudogene TRBV3-2) and TRBJ1-6; no definite D call. The CDR3 is made up of 13 amino acids. The V and J ends lost 4 bases and 10 bases respectively, with 11 bases between them. The germline CDR1 and CDR2 sequences are LGHDT and YNNKEL (reference sequence). CDR3 in DNA: TGTGCCAGCAGCCCATTTAGCAGGTCACCCCTCCACTTT. Protein product: CASSPFSRSPLHF.

This clone turned up a few times. This sequence joins TRBV28 and TRBJ1-5; a possible D gene is TRBD1 (5 bases). The CDR3 contains 17 residues. Between the trimmed V and J ends, which lost 7 bases and 6 bases, there was a span of 25 bases. In germline, CDR1 is MDHEN, CDR2 SYDVKM. The chain's CDR3 is CASTDRDGGAGSQPQHF. CDR3 bases: TGTGCCAGCACCGACCGGGACGGTGGGGCCGGGAGTCAGCCCCAGCATTTT.

The rearrangement joins TRBV6-5 to TRBJ2-5; D may match TRBD1 or TRBD2 (6 bases each). This CDR3 has 14 amino acids. V was trimmed by 6 bases and J by 5 bases, leaving 16 bases between them. Germline-derived CDR1 and CDR2 are MNHEY and SVGAGI. Here the CDR3 DNA reads TGTGCCAGCAGACCGAGGGGGGTGTGGGAGACCCAGTACTTC. This gives the protein CASRPRGVWETQYF.

This chain connects TRBV3-1 (or the pseudogene TRBV3-2) to TRBJ2-7; D may correspond to TRBD1 or TRBD2 (5 bases each). Germline loops: CDR1 LGHDT, CDR2 YNNKEL (reference sequence). V was cut by 4 bases and J by 4 bases, with 17 bases left in between. The CDR3 has 15 amino acids. In DNA, the CDR3 is TGTGCCAGCAGCCCCCTCGGGACGGCTGGTTACGAGCAGTACTTC. Amino acid sequence: CASSPLGTAGYEQYF.

The chain combines TRBV7-3 with TRBJ2-1, with TRBD2 matching 9 bases. This CDR3 is 15 amino acids long. J was trimmed by 5 bases and V by 4 bases; bases with no gene match: 6. Germline assignment: CDR1 SGHTA and CDR2 FQGTGA. CDR3 residues: CASSSRLAAHNEQFF. The CDR3 DNA reads as TGTGCCAGCAGCTCCAGACTAGCGGCCCACAATGAGCAGTTCTTC.

The rearrangement uses TRBV12-3 or TRBV12-4 and TRBJ1-1; weak D call: TRBD1 (5 bases). The CDR3 contains 12 residues. V dropped 7 bases and J dropped 4 bases, with 10 bases sitting between them. CDR3 sequence: CASTGGGTEAFF. The CDR3 coding sequence is TGTGCCAGCACCGGGGGGGGCACTGAAGCTTTCTTT.

The chain uses TRBV4-1 and TRBJ2-1; TRBD2 agrees at 9 bases. The germline gives CDR1 MGHRA, CDR2 YSYEKL. The V gene end was trimmed by 1 base and the J gene end by 4 bases; junction bases not matched to a gene: 11. CDR3 length equals 18 residues. The CDR3 coding sequence is TGCGCCAGCAGCCAAGGGGGTAGCGGGAGATATGGGTACAATGAGCAGTTCTTC. It specifies CASSQGGSGRYGYNEQFF.

The V gene is TRBV5-1, the J gene TRBJ2-7; D call uncertain. Trimming stripped 4 bases from V and 0 bases from J, with 5 bases between. The germline gives CDR1 SGHRS, CDR2 YFSETQ. The CDR3 contains 12 residues. The chain's CDR3 is CASSPSSYEQYF. In nucleotides, the CDR3 is TGCGCCAGCAGCCCCAGCTCCTACGAGCAGTACTTC. The full variable domain, its missing parts supplied by reference TRBV5-1 and TRBJ2-7, is KAGVTQTPRYLIKTRGQQVTLSCSPISGHRSVSWYQQTPGQGLQFLFEYFSETQRNKGNFPGRFSGRQFSNSRSEMNVSTLELGDSALYLCASSPSSYEQYFGPGTRLTVT.

This chain joins TRBV19 and TRBJ2-3; D call uncertain. The ends were cut back, 3 bases at V and 6 bases at J, with 13 bases in the middle. The CDR3 has 14 residues. The V gene's germline CDR1 is LNHDA and CDR2 SQIVND (reference sequence). CDR3 sequence: CASSIGQFMDTQYF. In DNA, the CDR3 is TGTGCCAGTAGTATCGGGCAGTTTATGGATACGCAGTATTTT.

CDR3 DNA sequence: TGTGCCAGCAGTAGGGCCTACAATGAGCAGTTCTTC. It translates to CASSRAYNEQFF. The V call is TRBV4-2, the J call TRBJ2-1; D is unresolved. Germline V gene sequence: CDR1 LGHNA, CDR2 YNFKEQ. Trimming took off 6 bases at V and 2 bases at J, with 5 bases between the two ends. This CDR3 is 12 amino acids long.

The rearrangement joins TRBV11-2 to TRBJ2-1, with TRBD2 identical over 11 bases. The CDR3 consists of 17 residues. The V gene end was trimmed by 1 base and the J gene end by 0 bases; junction bases not matched to a gene: 2. CDR1 SGHAT and CDR2 FQNNGV come from the germline V gene. CDR3 DNA: TGTGCCAGCAGCTTAGTTGGGACTAGCGGCTCCTACAATGAGCAGTTCTTC. Amino acid sequence: CASSLVGTSGSYNEQFF.

CDR3 sequence: CASSTQGDRYQPQHF. The CDR3 DNA follows: TGTGCCAGTAGTACCCAGGGGGACAGGTATCAGCCCCAGCATTTT. The chain recombines TRBV19 with TRBJ1-5, with 8 bases fitting TRBD1. The V gene's germline CDR1 is LNHDA and CDR2 SQIVND (reference sequence). The CDR3 spans 15 residues. V shed 4 bases, J shed 5 bases, and the junction held 7 bases outside the gene matches. The variable domain in full, with the rest retrieved from reference TRBV19 and TRBJ1-5, is DGGITQSPKYLFRKEGQNVTLSCEQNLNHDAMYWYRQDPGQGLRLIYYSQIVNDFQKGDIAEGYSVSREKKESFPLTVTSAQKNPTAFYLCASSTQGDRYQPQHFGDGTRLSIL.

This rearrangement joins TRBV29-1 to TRBJ2-3; TRBD1 matches 7 bases. This CDR3 has 13 amino acids. Germline CDR1 is SQVTM and CDR2 is ANQGSEA. V gave up 6 bases and J gave up 2 bases; unmatched junction bases: 5. The CDR3 here is CSVDGQDTDTQYF. In DNA, the CDR3 is TGCAGCGTGGATGGACAGGACACAGATACGCAGTATTTT.

The chain uses TRBV30 and TRBJ1-1; D is possibly TRBD1 (5 bases). CDR1 and CDR2 (germline): GTSNPN, SVGIG (reference sequence). The CDR3 consists of 13 residues. V shed 1 base and J shed 0 bases, with 6 bases lying between them. This CDR3 is CAWSAGLNTEAFF. The CDR3 DNA reads TGTGCCTGGAGTGCAGGGCTGAACACTGAAGCTTTCTTT.

This chain connects TRBV29-1 to TRBJ2-2; no clear D gene. The CDR3 is 11 residues long. The V and J ends lost 7 bases and 3 bases respectively, with 6 bases between them. Germline V gene sequence: CDR1 SQVTM, CDR2 ANQGSEA. The CDR3 is CSGGDTGELFF. The CDR3 DNA is TGCAGCGGTGGGGACACCGGGGAGCTGTTTTTT.

V usage is TRBV28 and J usage is TRBJ2-7, with 10 bases matching TRBD1. This CDR3 comprises 14 residues. Per the germline V gene, CDR1 is MDHEN and CDR2 is SYDVKM. V dropped 6 bases and J dropped 4; count of bases not matched to a gene: 6. The CDR3 sequence: CASSPTGGAYEQYF. CDR3 sequence (DNA): TGTGCCAGCAGCCCGACAGGGGGCGCGTACGAGCAGTACTTC.

The V gene is TRBV5-8, the J gene TRBJ2-7; D not resolved. V was cut by 4 bases and J by 0 bases, with 14 bases left in between. The germline V gene encodes CDR1 SGHTS and CDR2 YDEGEE. The CDR3 has 15 amino acids. This CDR3 reads CASSIKSASSYEQYF. The CDR3 nucleotides are TGTGCCAGCAGCATCAAGAGTGCCAGCTCCTACGAGCAGTACTTC.

The chain recombines TRBV9 with TRBJ1-3; possible D gene TRBD1, 5 bases. V lost 3 bases and J 4 bases, leaving 17 bases between the germline ends. This CDR3 contains 16 residues. Germline lookup yields CDR1 SGDLS and CDR2 YYNGEE. In nucleotides, the CDR3 is TGTGCCAGCAGCGCTCACGGGGGGTCTCCCGGAAACACCATATATTTT. It yields the protein CASSAHGGSPGNTIYF.

This chain uses TRBV30 with TRBJ1-1; D remains unclear. V lost 5 bases and J 1 base, leaving 11 bases between the germline ends. Germline CDR1 and CDR2: GTSNPN and SVGIG (reference sequence). The CDR3 totals 13 residues. The CDR3 sequence: CAWCPEGNTEAFF. In DNA, the CDR3 is TGTGCCTGGTGTCCAGAAGGGAACACTGAAGCTTTCTTT.

The CDR3 reads CASIGGIAKNIQYF. The CDR3 DNA sequence: TGTGCCAGCATCGGGGGGATCGCCAAAAACATTCAGTACTTC. The gene calls are TRBV28 and TRBJ2-4; 7 bases align to TRBD2. Trimming cost V 7 bases and J 1 base; bases outside gene matches: 4. The CDR3 is made up of 14 amino acids. Germline loops: CDR1 MDHEN, CDR2 SYDVKM.

The chain couples TRBV7-9 to TRBJ2-6; no firm D call. The CDR3 has 16 residues. The V and J ends lost 5 bases and 0 bases respectively, with 11 bases between them. Per germline, CDR1 SEHNR and CDR2 FQNEAQ (reference sequence). DNA of the CDR3: TGTGCCAGCAGCCCCTATGGCCTCTCTGGGGCCAACGTCCTGACTTTC. This translates into CASSPYGLSGANVLTF.

The CDR3 nucleotides read TGCAGCGTAGGGACTCCCTCAACGAATGAGCAGTTCTTC. Residues: CSVGTPSTNEQFF. V is TRBV29-1 and J is TRBJ2-1; D is possibly TRBD2 (6 bases). Trimming left V 6 bases short and J 7 bases short, with 16 bases between. This CDR3 has 13 residues. Looked up from germline, CDR1 is SQVTM and CDR2 is ANQGSEA.

The chain recombines TRBV5-1 with TRBJ2-7; D is possibly TRBD1 (5 bases). This CDR3 contains 12 residues. Germline loops: CDR1 SGHRS, CDR2 YFSETQ. Trimming stripped 4 bases from V and 5 bases from J, with 10 bases between. CDR3 DNA sequence: TGCGCCAGCAGCGCGCAGGGAAACGAGCAGTACTTC. It is translated as CASSAQGNEQYF.

The genes are TRBV7-9 and TRBJ2-1, with D maybe TRBD1 (5 bases). The CDR3 consists of 12 residues. Germline loops: CDR1 SEHNR, CDR2 FQNEAQ (reference sequence). The CDR3 coding sequence is TGTGCTACTACAGGCGAAGGGAATGAGCAGTTCTTC. This sequence encodes CATTGEGNEQFF. Full variable domain (remainder filled in from reference TRBV7-9 and TRBJ2-1): DTGVSQNPRHKITKRGQNVTFRCDPISEHNRLYWYRQTLGQGPEFLTYFQNEAQLEKSRLLSDRFSAERPKGSFSTLEIQRTEQGDSAMYLCATTGEGNEQFFGPGTRLTVL.